The 27 T cell receptor beta chains presented below share a single source sample, sequenced in a study of blood T cell repertoires in COVID-19. Produced via immunoSEQ multiplex PCR; TCRdb's table is partial and in-frame only. The table has under 250,000 clones, roughly 80% seen once. The material sequenced was peripheral blood. The receptors shown here come from a woman younger than 30 with acute or convalescent COVID-19.

A word on this clone: A read error may produce the germline difference seen at one junction end. The genes are TRBV5-1 and TRBJ2-5, with a possible D match to TRBD1 (7 bases). The CDR3 is made up of 13 amino acids. CDR1 and CDR2 from the germline V gene are SGHRS and YFSETQ. CDR3 loop: CASSLHGGDSRNF. CDR3 sequence (DNA): TGCGCCAGCAGCTTGCATGGCGGGGACAGTAGGAACTTC.

J is TRBJ2-3 and V is TRBV6-5; D is perhaps TRBD1 (5 bases). The CDR3 totals 14 residues. With 7 bases removed from V and 6 bases from J, the gap between germline ends came to 17 bases. Germline CDR1 reads MNHEY; CDR2 reads SVGAGI. The CDR3 DNA reads TGTGCCAGCACCAACAGGCACCTCGCGGATACGCAGTATTTT. This encodes CASTNRHLADTQYF.

The chain links TRBV30 to TRBJ1-2, with TRBD1 as a possible D gene (6 bases). Trimming shortened V by 4 bases and J by 3 bases, and 18 bases separated the two germline ends. CDR1 GTSNPN and CDR2 SVGIG come from the germline V gene (reference sequence). The CDR3 has 15 residues. For the CDR3, the DNA is TGTGCCTGGAACCCCAACAGGGCTACTCACTATGGCTACACCTTC. Amino acid sequence: CAWNPNRATHYGYTF.

The rearrangement links TRBV3-1 (or the pseudogene TRBV3-2) to TRBJ2-5, with 8 bases identical to TRBD2. V shed 3 bases, J shed 5 bases, and the junction held 14 bases outside the gene matches. This CDR3 comprises 17 residues. Germline V lookup: CDR1 LGHDT, CDR2 YNNKEL (reference sequence). The CDR3 sequence is CASSHSASGRLEETQYF. In DNA, the CDR3 is TGTGCCAGCAGCCATTCCGCCAGCGGGAGACTAGAGGAGACCCAGTACTTC.

J is TRBJ2-7 and V is TRBV19; 10 bases agree with TRBD2. Germline assignment: CDR1 LNHDA and CDR2 SQIVND (reference sequence). V shed 0 bases and J 4 bases; nucleotides not matched to a gene: 3. The CDR3 consists of 15 residues. The CDR3 loop is CASSIEASGSYEQYF. The CDR3 DNA reads as TGTGCCAGTAGTATAGAGGCTAGCGGGAGTTACGAGCAGTACTTC.

The chain employs TRBV29-1 and TRBJ2-2; a possible D gene is TRBD1 (6 bases). The CDR3 length is 14 residues. The V gene's germline CDR1 is SQVTM and CDR2 ANQGSEA. V dropped 4 bases and J dropped 2 bases, with 11 bases sitting between them. CDR3 in DNA: TGCAGCGTTGCGACAGGAACAAACACCGGGGAGCTGTTTTTT. Its protein product is CSVATGTNTGELFF.

V is TRBV29-1 and J is TRBJ1-6; tentatively, D is TRBD1 (5 bases). The germline CDR1 and CDR2 sequences are SQVTM and ANQGSEA. The CDR3 has 13 residues. Between the trimmed V and J ends, which lost 6 bases and 10 bases, there was a span of 16 bases. CDR3 sequence: CSVADSGQSPLHF. CDR3 coding DNA: TGCAGCGTCGCCGACAGCGGGCAGTCACCCCTCCACTTT.

V gene TRBV5-1 combines with J gene TRBJ2-5; 11 nucleotides match TRBD2. Per the germline V gene, CDR1 is SGHRS and CDR2 is YFSETQ. J lost 1 base, V lost 4 bases, and 3 bases had no gene match. The CDR3 spans 15 residues. The CDR3 protein is CASSPGTSGQETQYF. DNA of the CDR3: TGCGCCAGCAGCCCCGGGACTAGCGGCCAAGAGACCCAGTACTTC. The entire variable domain, with the rest obtained from reference TRBV5-1 and TRBJ2-5, is as follows: KAGVTQTPRYLIKTRGQQVTLSCSPISGHRSVSWYQQTPGQGLQFLFEYFSETQRNKGNFPGRFSGRQFSNSRSEMNVSTLELGDSALYLCASSPGTSGQETQYFGPGTRLLVL.

This chain joins TRBV25-1 and TRBJ1-3; tentative D call: TRBD1 (5 bases). The germline CDR1 and CDR2 sequences are MGHDK and SYGVNS. This CDR3 is 14 amino acids long. V lost 6 bases, J lost 4 bases, and 13 bases lay in between. This chain's CDR3 is CASRAGSAGNTIYF. DNA for the CDR3: TGTGCCAGCAGGGCAGGGTCAGCGGGAAACACCATATATTTT.

Points on this clone: Additional DNA sequences in this sample encode the identical CDR3. V gene TRBV29-1 combines with J gene TRBJ2-7; a possible D gene is TRBD2 (6 bases). Trimming shortened V by 4 bases and J by 2 bases, and 12 bases separated the two germline ends. CDR3 length: 13 amino acids. The V gene's germline CDR1 is SQVTM and CDR2 ANQGSEA. The CDR3 sequence is CSVARDSPYEQYF. CDR3 nucleotides: TGCAGCGTTGCCAGGGACTCTCCCTACGAGCAGTACTTC.

The chain recombines TRBV2 with TRBJ2-7, with 10 bases aligning to TRBD1. The CDR3 sequence is 14 residues long. V gave up 5 bases and J gave up 3 bases; unmatched junction bases: 4. Germline V CDR1 and CDR2: SNHLY, FYNNEI. The CDR3 here is CASSMGQGIYEQYF. CDR3 bases: TGTGCCAGCAGTATGGGACAGGGGATCTACGAGCAGTACTTC.

The chain links TRBV6-4 to TRBJ2-2; D is undetermined. Germline V lookup: CDR1 MRHNA, CDR2 SNTAGT. V shed 3 bases and J shed 1 base, with 6 bases lying between them. The length of the CDR3 is 14 residues. CDR3 region: CASSELQNTGELFF. The CDR3 region has the DNA TGTGCCAGCAGTGAACTACAGAACACCGGGGAGCTGTTTTTT.

Worth noting for this clone: The junction departs from germline at one end; a sequencing error may be responsible. This rearrangement joins TRBV28 to TRBJ1-2, with 7 positions matching TRBD1. CDR3 size: 14 residues. The germline gives CDR1 MDHEN, CDR2 SYDVKM. CDR3 nucleotide sequence: TGTGCCAGCAGAGGACAGGAATCTAAATATGGCTACACCTTC. Residues: CASRGQESKYGYTF.

The V and J genes are TRBV4-3 and TRBJ2-3; no reliable D call. Germline V gene lookup returns CDR1 LGHNA and CDR2 YSLEER. This CDR3 contains 16 residues. V was trimmed by 0 bases and J by 2 bases, leaving 12 bases between them. The CDR3 bases are TGCGCCAGCAGCCAAGATATCAGCGTTGTCACAGATACGCAGTATTTT. Protein: CASSQDISVVTDTQYF.

V and J are TRBV4-3 and TRBJ2-7, with 10 bases fitting TRBD2. This CDR3 comprises 17 residues. The germline V gene has CDR1 LGHNA and CDR2 YSLEER. V lost 1 base to trimming and J lost 4 bases; unmatched junction nucleotides: 10. The CDR3 DNA reads as TGCGCCAGCAGCCAAGGGGCTAGCGGGAGAGGGGCTTACGAGCAGTACTTC. Residues: CASSQGASGRGAYEQYF.

The chain is built from TRBV6-2 or TRBV6-3 and TRBJ2-1, with 10 bases that match TRBD2. J was trimmed by 4 bases and V by 5 bases; bases with no gene match: 8. This CDR3 comprises 16 residues. Germline CDR1 reads MNHEY; CDR2 reads SVGEGT. The CDR3 protein is CASSNPGLAEYNEQFF. The CDR3 nucleotides are TGTGCCAGCAGTAACCCCGGACTAGCGGAGTACAATGAGCAGTTCTTC.

This chain connects TRBV15 to TRBJ1-5; TRBD1 might be the D (6 bases). This CDR3 spans 17 amino acids. Germline-derived CDR1 and CDR2 are LNHNV and YYDKDF (reference sequence). V dropped 1 base and J dropped 5 bases, with 18 bases sitting between them. The CDR3 DNA is TGTGCCACCAGCAGAGGTGGACAGTATATAGCAGATCAGCCCCAGCATTTT. Translation gives CATSRGGQYIADQPQHF.

The chain links TRBV15 to TRBJ1-5; weak D call: TRBD1 (6 bases). Germline CDR1 reads LNHNV; CDR2 reads YYDKDF (reference sequence). V was trimmed by 1 base and J by 6 bases, leaving 13 bases between them. The CDR3 loop spans 15 amino acids. In nucleotides, the CDR3 is TGTGCCACCAGCAGAGGGCAGGGGAGGGGTCAGCCCCAGCATTTT. Protein: CATSRGQGRGQPQHF.

The gene calls are TRBV24-1 and TRBJ2-4, with 10 nucleotides matching TRBD1. Germline lookup yields CDR1 KGHDR and CDR2 SFDVKD. This CDR3 is 17 amino acids long. The trim removed 3 bases at V and 2 bases at J, leaving 6 bases unmatched. The CDR3 sequence: CATSDNPGQGSKNIQYF. The CDR3 nucleotides read TGTGCCACCAGTGATAATCCGGGACAGGGGTCCAAAAACATTCAGTACTTC.

This chain uses TRBV27 with TRBJ2-1, with unresolved D. The length of the CDR3 is 15 residues. V gave up 2 bases and J gave up 0 bases, with 8 bases separating them. CDR1 and CDR2 from the germline V gene are MNHEY and SMNVEV (reference sequence). CDR3 DNA sequence: TGTGCCAGCAGTTTAGTATGGAGCTCCTACAATGAGCAGTTCTTC. The encoded protein is CASSLVWSSYNEQFF.

This clone was detected only a few times. This sequence joins TRBV29-1 and TRBJ2-5; 10 positions agree with TRBD1. Germline V CDR1 and CDR2: SQVTM, ANQGSEA. V lost 8 bases and J lost 7; bases outside the gene matches: 13. This CDR3 contains 14 residues. DNA for the CDR3: TGCAGCCTCATCACCTCGGACAGGGGGGTGACCCAGTACTTC. Protein sequence: CSLITSDRGVTQYF. Based on the CDR3 plus reference TRBV29-1 and TRBJ2-5, the full variable domain is SAVISQKPSRDICQRGTSLTIQCQVDSQVTMMFWYRQQPGQSLTLIATANQGSEATYESGFVIDKFPISRPNLTFSTLTVSNMSPEDSSIYLCSLITSDRGVTQYFGPGTRLLVL.

The gene calls are TRBV15 and TRBJ1-4, with D possibly TRBD1 on 5 matching bases. CDR3 length: 18 residues. V lost 2 bases and J 0 bases, leaving 16 bases between the germline ends. Per the germline V gene, CDR1 is LNHNV and CDR2 is YYDKDF (reference sequence). The CDR3 sequence is CATSRLTHTTATNEKLFF. The CDR3 coding sequence is TGTGCCACCAGCAGACTTACTCACACGACAGCAACTAATGAAAAACTGTTTTTT.

This rearrangement joins TRBV6-5 to TRBJ2-1; D not certain. V was pared by 6 bases and J by 0 bases, with 12 bases between. This CDR3 is built from 15 residues. Germline V gene data show CDR1 as MNHEY and CDR2 as SVGAGI. The CDR3 DNA reads TGTGCCAGCAGGCCGTCGGTAAGCTCCTACAATGAGCAGTTCTTC. This codes for CASRPSVSSYNEQFF.

The rearrangement uses TRBV9 and TRBJ2-1, with TRBD2 matching 8 bases. Per germline, CDR1 SGDLS and CDR2 YYNGEE. This CDR3 has 15 amino acids. The V segment lost 2 bases and the J segment 4 bases; nucleotides outside the gene matches: 5. CDR3: CASSVAGLDYNEQFF. CDR3 coding DNA: TGTGCCAGCAGCGTGGCGGGACTAGATTACAATGAGCAGTTCTTC.

The chain carries TRBV2 and TRBJ1-2, with 7 nucleotides matching TRBD1. The CDR3 covers 14 residues. Germline CDR1 reads SNHLY; CDR2 reads FYNNEI. J was trimmed by 2 bases and V by 1 base; bases with no gene match: 1. The CDR3 coding sequence is TGTGCCAGCAGTGAAGACAGGGGCAACTATGGCTACACCTTC. It is translated as CASSEDRGNYGYTF. Drawing the rest from reference TRBV2 and TRBJ1-2, the complete variable domain is EPEVTQTPSHQVTQMGQEVILRCVPISNHLYFYWYRQILGQKVEFLVSFYNNEISEKSEIFDDQFSVERPDGSNFTLKIRSTKLEDSAMYFCASSEDRGNYGYTFGSGTRLTVV.

A few counts support this clone. J is TRBJ2-1 and V is TRBV6-5; maybe TRBD1 (5 bases). Trimming shortened V by 2 bases and J by 2 bases, and 7 bases separated the two germline ends. The CDR3 covers 14 residues. The germline V gene encodes CDR1 MNHEY and CDR2 SVGAGI. Written as DNA, the CDR3 is TGTGCCAGCAGTTACGGACAAGCCTACAATGAGCAGTTCTTC. Its protein is CASSYGQAYNEQFF.

The chain couples TRBV27 to TRBJ2-5; 11 bases are shared with TRBD1. Trimming cost V 3 bases and J 7 bases; bases outside gene matches: 4. Germline V gene data show CDR1 as MNHEY and CDR2 as SMNVEV (reference sequence). This CDR3 is built from 14 residues. The CDR3 DNA follows: TGTGCCAGCAGTTTCGGGACAGGGGGTCTGACCCAGTACTTC. Translating gives CASSFGTGGLTQYF.